This entry describes one TCR beta chain. Its antigen is unknown. Semi-nested PCR with Nested Universal Primer A followed constant-region reverse priming of full-length variable regions. TCRdb itself ran the 5' RACE reads through MiXCR, one entry per CDR3 protein. The sample has approximately 53,000 distinct CDR3 sequences, 28% seen once. The CDR3 totals 19 residues. V shed 6 bases, J shed 1 base, and the junction held 17 bases outside the gene matches. Study findings and constraints: Tumor Treg TCRs overlapped most with tumor naive CD4+ cells. Tumor memory CD4+ T cell TCR gene usage was found to cluster with blood and lymph node memory CD4+ cells and with lymph node naive CD4+ cells.

The TCR originated in a female donor with breast cancer. The rearrangement links TRBV12-3 or TRBV12-4 to TRBJ2-2; 7 bases line up with TRBD2. Specimen: tumor-infiltrating memory CD4+ T cells sorted from the breast tumor. The subset is: memory CD4+ T cells, CD4+CD45RO+CD25-. As DNA, the CDR3 is TGTGCCAGCAGCGGCCGGGACTATAAGACCCCACTGAACACCGGGGAGCTGTTTTTT. This gives the protein CASSGRDYKTPLNTGELFF.